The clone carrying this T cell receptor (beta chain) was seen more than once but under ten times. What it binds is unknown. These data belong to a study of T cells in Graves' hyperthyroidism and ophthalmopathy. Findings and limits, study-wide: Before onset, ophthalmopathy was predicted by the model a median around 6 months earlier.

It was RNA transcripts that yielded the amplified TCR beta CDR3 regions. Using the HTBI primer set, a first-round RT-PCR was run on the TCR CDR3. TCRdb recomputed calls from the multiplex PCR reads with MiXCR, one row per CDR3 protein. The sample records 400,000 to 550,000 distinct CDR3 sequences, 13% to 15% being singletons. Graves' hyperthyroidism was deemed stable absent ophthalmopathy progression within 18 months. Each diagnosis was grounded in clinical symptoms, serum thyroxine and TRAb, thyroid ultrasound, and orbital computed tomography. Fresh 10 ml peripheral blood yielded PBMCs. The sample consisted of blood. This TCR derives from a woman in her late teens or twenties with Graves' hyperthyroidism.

The CDR3 region is CASSEGVGRMNTEAFF. Written as DNA, the CDR3 is TGTGCCAGCAGTGAAGGGGTAGGGCGGATGAACACTGAAGCTTTCTTT. The chain links TRBV6-1 to TRBJ1-1; D is uncertain. Germline V gives CDR1 MNHNS, CDR2 SASEGT. V was clipped by 1 base and J by 0 bases, with 12 bases between them. This CDR3 comprises 16 residues.